This TCR beta chain originates from a study of cytomegalovirus exposure and HLA in healthy donors. For the study at large: Genotyping showed roughly 81% of roughly 390 donors falling in the Caucasian-associated ancestry cluster.

The germline V gene has CDR1 MRHNA and CDR2 SNTAGT. CDR3 size: 14 residues. The V gene end was trimmed by 5 bases and the J gene end by 4 bases; junction bases not matched to a gene: 6. 13 Jbeta primers and 60 Vbeta primers were used for the PCR. How the authors handled the data: Roughly 11 million shared chains were among roughly 81 million unique TCR beta chains counted in a later analysis. Repertoires were generated with immunoSEQ multiplex PCR, while TCRdb's copy carries only in-frame clones and drops some. The V and J calls and clone size are taken from that table; D and trimming were inferred from the DNA. The data hold some 150,000 clones, with about 80% observed a single time.

This sequence originates from a young man in good health and CMV-seropositive. Sequencing input: PBMCs. The chain has TRBV6-4 and TRBJ1-1, with 8 bases aligning to TRBD1. Written as DNA, the CDR3 is TGTGCCAGCAGTTCCGAGACAGGGGTCACTGAAGCTTTCTTT. Protein sequence: CASSSETGVTEAFF.